This is a list of T cell receptor beta chains from one sample in a study of CD8+ T cells in alopecia areata. Using immunoSEQ multiplex PCR, the repertoire was profiled, and TCRdb retains in-frame clones only, with some absent. The profile shows approximately 63,000 clones, approximately 61% of them singletons. Sequences were derived from CD8+ T cells sorted from blood, sampled at week 0. The receptors were sampled from a human donor with alopecia areata. CDR3s include the opening cysteine and the closing phenylalanine or tryptophan. D genes are given only for firm matches. Only part of the rows carry a size: once, few, many, or a class if the clone is expanded.

D gene	V gene	J gene	clone size	CDR3 DNA	CDR3 protein
TRBD2	TRBV27	TRBJ2-1	-	TGTGCCAGCAGTTTGGTAGGCGGGAGGGCCTACAATGAGCAGTTCTTC	CASSLVGGRAYNEQFF
-	TRBV29-1	TRBJ2-3	medium-sized	TGCAGCGTTGATGGAACAGGGCATCATCCAGATACGCAGTATTTT	CSVDGTGHHPDTQYF
TRBD2	TRBV5-1	TRBJ2-4	-	TGCGCCAGCAGCTTGGGGACTAGCGCTTCCAAAAACATTCAGTACTTC	CASSLGTSASKNIQYF
TRBD1	TRBV7-9	TRBJ1-1	-	TGTGCCAGCAACCGTGACAGGGGGAACACTGAAGCTTTCTTT	CASNRDRGNTEAFF
TRBD2	TRBV6-5	TRBJ2-1	-	TGTGCCAGCAGTTATAACGGGAGGGTCAATGAGCAGTTCTTC	CASSYNGRVNEQFF
TRBD1	TRBV4-3	TRBJ1-5	-	TGCGCCAGCAGCGTCGCGCCAGGGGGCGCGGGACAGCCCCAGCATTTT	CASSVAPGGAGQPQHF
-	TRBV28	TRBJ1-5	-	TGTGCCAGCAGCCCCCTCGGCCGGATTAATCAGCCCCAGCATTTT	CASSPLGRINQPQHF
TRBD1	TRBV27	TRBJ1-5	few	TGTGCCAGCAGTAGCAGGGGGCGTCAGCCCCAGCATTTT	CASSSRGRQPQHF
-	TRBV27	TRBJ1-2	once	TGTGCCAGCAGTCCCTCGGGCTATGGCTACACCTTC	CASSPSGYGYTF
TRBD1	TRBV6-1	TRBJ2-5	-	TGTGCCAGCAGTCCAGGACAGGGACAAGAGACCCAGTACTTC	CASSPGQGQETQYF
-	TRBV2	TRBJ2-5	-	TGTGCCAGCTCCCTAAGGCCAACCCAAGACTCGGAGACCCAGTACTTC	CASSLRPTQDSETQYF
-	TRBV27	TRBJ1-5	once	TGTGCCAGCAGCACATCTACAGGGTTAAATCAGCCCCAGCATTTT	CASSTSTGLNQPQHF
-	TRBV7-3	TRBJ2-5	-	TGTGCCAGCAGCTTAACCGGGGGCCAAGAGACCCAGTACTTC	CASSLTGGQETQYF
-	TRBV4-3	TRBJ1-2	-	TGCGCCAGCAGGAACTTAGACAGCGGACTGCATGGCTACACCTTC	CASRNLDSGLHGYTF
-	TRBV15	TRBJ2-7	-	TGTGCCACCAGCAGGGTGGGGGACGAGCAGTACTTC	CATSRVGDEQYF
-	TRBV6-5	TRBJ1-5	-	TGTGCCTGCGCCCTTGGGAGCAATCAGCCCCAGCATTTT	CACALGSNQPQHF
-	TRBV5-6	TRBJ2-2	-	TGTGCCAGCAGCTTGTCTGGACTGAACACCGGGGAGCTGTTTTTT	CASSLSGLNTGELFF
TRBD1	TRBV9	TRBJ2-2	few	TGTGCCAGCAGCGTACCCCACCAGGGGGCGAACACCGGGGAGCTGTTTTTT	CASSVPHQGANTGELFF
TRBD2	TRBV9	TRBJ2-5	-	TGTGCCAGCAGCGTAGGTAGCGGGGGTCAGGAGACCCAGTACTTC	CASSVGSGGQETQYF
-	TRBV23-1	TRBJ1-6	few	TGCGCCAGCAGTCACCCCTACGAAGTCAGGCGAGATAATTCACCCCTCCACTTT	CASSHPYEVRRDNSPLHF
-	TRBV5-1	TRBJ2-7	-	TGCGCCAGCAGCGACTGGGCGCGGGACTACGAGCAGTACTTC	CASSDWARDYEQYF
TRBD2	TRBV30	TRBJ2-1	-	TGTGCCTGGAGGGCGGGAGGAAACAATGAGCAGTTCTTC	CAWRAGGNNEQFF
-	TRBV2	TRBJ2-7	few	TGTGCCAGCATCTCCCGGCTCGAGCAGTACTTC	CASISRLEQYF
TRBD1	TRBV5-6	TRBJ1-5	-	TGTGCCAGCAGCCTAGCCCGGACAGGGGGCGTTTACGGGAGTCAGCCCCAGCATTTT	CASSLARTGGVYGSQPQHF
-	TRBV29-1	TRBJ2-1	few	TGCAGCGTTGAACAGGGGGGAAGGGACAATGAGCAGTTCTTC	CSVEQGGRDNEQFF
-	TRBV4-1	TRBJ1-2	-	TGCGCCAGCAGCCAAGATCGGGCAGGTTCGGGTGGCTACACCTTC	CASSQDRAGSGGYTF
-	TRBV5-1	TRBJ1-4	-	TGCGCCAGCAGCTCCAACAGGGAAGAAAAACTGTTTTTT	CASSSNREEKLFF
-	TRBV19	TRBJ2-7	once	TGTGCCAGTAGTGCTGGGTCCTCCTACGAGCAGTACTTC	CASSAGSSYEQYF
TRBD2	TRBV9	TRBJ2-1	few	TGTGCCAGCAGCGCCCGGACCGGGACTAGCCTCCATGAGCAGTTCTTC	CASSARTGTSLHEQFF
TRBD1	TRBV28	TRBJ2-7	medium-sized	TGTGCCAGCAGCCCATCGACAGGGAGCTCCTACGAGCAGTACTTC	CASSPSTGSSYEQYF
-	TRBV25-1	TRBJ2-1	-	TGTGCCAGCAGGGAAGGAACCTACAATGAGCAGTTCTTC	CASREGTYNEQFF
-	TRBV29-1	TRBJ2-7	few	TGCAGCGCCGGATTGTCCGGCGAGCAGTACTTC	CSAGLSGEQYF
-	TRBV7-9	TRBJ1-1	-	TGTGCCAGCAGCAGTCTAAGGGGACAAGAGAAAGCTTTCTTT	CASSSLRGQEKAFF
-	TRBV19	TRBJ2-7	-	TGTGCCAGTAGTTACGGGACGTACTACGAGCAGTACTTC	CASSYGTYYEQYF
-	TRBV29-1	TRBJ1-1	once	TGCAGCGTCGTGGCTGACCGAGTTGAAGCTTTCTTT	CSVVADRVEAFF
-	TRBV28	TRBJ2-2	few	TGTGCCAGCAGTTTTTCGGCTTTGACCGGGGAGCTGTTTTTT	CASSFSALTGELFF
TRBD1	TRBV27	TRBJ2-7	-	TGTGCCAGCAGTACTCCGGGACAGGGATCCTACGAGCAGTACTTC	CASSTPGQGSYEQYF
TRBD1	TRBV7-9	TRBJ1-5	few	TGTGCCAGCAGCTCAGGGGGGTCTGATCAGCCCCAGCATTTT	CASSSGGSDQPQHF
-	TRBV7-2	TRBJ1-1	many	TGTGCCAGCAGCTTTTTCGGGGCTGGGACTGAAGCTTTCTTT	CASSFFGAGTEAFF
-	TRBV5-6	TRBJ2-2	-	TGTGCCAGCAGCTTGTACACCGGGGAGCTGTTTTTT	CASSLYTGELFF
-	TRBV15	TRBJ1-5	-	TGTGCCACCAGCAGGATTAATCAGCCCCAGCATTTT	CATSRINQPQHF